This entry concerns a single T cell receptor (beta chain). Its target is unknown. CDR1 and CDR2 from the germline V gene are SGDLS and YYNGEE. The V end lost 7 bases, the J end lost 5 bases, and 7 bases lay between the germline ends. The CDR3 has 11 amino acids. This sample stems from a study of cytomegalovirus exposure and HLA in healthy donors. Whole-study context: Genetic ancestry analysis placed around 76% of the approximately 400 donors that were genotyped in the Caucasian-associated cluster. Findings and caveats of the study: There were several of the most significant clusters that appeared linked to common viral pathogens in a later analysis. Being indistinguishable, some V segments were excluded, TRBV6-2 and TRBV6-3 among them. As a later analysis showed, a missense DCLRE1C variant was linked to trimming of TCR beta V- and J-genes.

The PCR employed 60 Vbeta primers together with 13 Jbeta primers. Using immunoSEQ multiplex PCR, the repertoire was profiled, and TCRdb retains in-frame clones only, with some absent. In the table there are 100,000 to 150,000 clones, 77% of which are singletons. Input material: PBMCs. This TCR was sampled from a man between 18 and 35 years old in good health and CMV-seropositive. The chain couples TRBV9 to TRBJ2-1; D uncertain. For the CDR3, the DNA is TGTGCCAGCGGAGCCAACAATGAGCAGTTCTTC. This sequence encodes CASGANNEQFF.